Listed below are T cell receptor beta chains from one sample, sequenced in a study of T cells in Graves' hyperthyroidism and ophthalmopathy. In TCRdb, the multiplex PCR reads were re-called with MiXCR into one record per CDR3 protein. The sample records some 510,000 distinct CDR3 sequences, less than 25% being singletons. Specimen: blood. Source of these receptors: a man between 18 and 35 years old with Graves' hyperthyroidism. The CDR3 runs from the conserved cysteine through the conserved F or W. A D gene is named only where the DNA matches it firmly. Where a row states a size, it is once, few, many or the class of an expanded clone; other rows omit it.

>TRBV3-1|TRBJ2-7|NA|NA
TGTGCCAGCAGCGTTTTTTATGGGAGGGGGGACGAGCAGTACTTC
CASSVFYGRGDEQYF
>TRBV19|TRBJ2-7|many|TRBD1
TGTGCCAGTAGCCCCGGGACAGGGATCTACGAGCAGTACTTC
CASSPGTGIYEQYF
>TRBV20-1|TRBJ1-2|many|TRBD1
TGCAGTGCCGTAGACAGGGGTGGATATGGCTACACCTTC
CSAVDRGGYGYTF
>TRBV28|TRBJ1-2|many|NA
TGTGCCAGCAGGCTCTCCGGGGGGTCTTTTTCAGATGGCTACACCTTC
CASRLSGGSFSDGYTF
>TRBV4-1|TRBJ1-1|many|NA
TGCGCCAGCAGCCAAGAAGTTATCCCGGAAGCTTTCTTT
CASSQEVIPEAFF
>TRBV6-8|TRBJ2-2|few|NA
TGTGCCAGCGGGTCCTCCGGGTTCTGGGAGCTGTTTTTT
CASGSSGFWELFF
>TRBV28|TRBJ1-1|many|NA
TGTGCCAGCAGTTTACAGTGGACAGATTCCACTGAAGCTTTCTTT
CASSLQWTDSTEAFF
>TRBV30|TRBJ1-1|many|NA
TGTGCCCTTCGCGGGGGCAGGAACACTGAAGCTTTCTTT
CALRGGRNTEAFF
>TRBV20-1|TRBJ1-2|few|NA
TGCAGTGAGGGGGGGCCCCATCGGGGGGATGGCTACACCTTC
CSEGGPHRGDGYTF
>TRBV2|TRBJ1-1|NA|TRBD1
TGTGCCAGCGACAGGGGGGTCACTGAAGCTTTCTTT
CASDRGVTEAFF
>TRBV28|TRBJ1-5|many|TRBD1
TGTGCCAGCAGTTATACAGGGGTCCTTAGTCAGCCCCAGCATTTT
CASSYTGVLSQPQHF
>TRBV4-1|TRBJ2-7|NA|NA
TGCGCCAGCAGCCCACAGTGGGCGGTCGAGCAGTACTTC
CASSPQWAVEQYF
>TRBV11-2|TRBJ2-5|many|TRBD2
TGTGCCAGTGAACTTGGGCTAGCGGGGCAAGAGACCCAGTACTTC
CASELGLAGQETQYF
>TRBV5-1|TRBJ2-2|many|NA
TGCGCCAGCAGCCAAGACAGCCCGAACACCGGGGAGCTGTTTTTT
CASSQDSPNTGELFF
>TRBV7-6|TRBJ2-5|many|TRBD1
TGTGCCAGCAGTCGACAGGGTAGAGAGACCCAGTACTTC
CASSRQGRETQYF
>TRBV5-1|TRBJ2-5|NA|NA
TGCGCCAGCAGCTTGGCCTCAGGGATGGAGACCCAGTACTTC
CASSLASGMETQYF
>TRBV19|TRBJ1-5|many|NA
TGTGCCAGTAGCGCAGGGCTGAGCAATCAGCCCCAGCATTTT
CASSAGLSNQPQHF
>TRBV6-5|TRBJ1-5|few|NA
TGTGCCAGCAGTTACTTGGGACAAACTAATCAGCCCCAGCATTTT
CASSYLGQTNQPQHF
>TRBV5-1|TRBJ2-7|NA|NA
TGCGCCAGCAGCTTGACAACTAGCAGGTCCTACGAGCAGTACTTC
CASSLTTSRSYEQYF
>TRBV28|TRBJ2-7|NA|NA
TGTGCCAGCAGTTCAATGCCGTTTGGAGGGGAGCAGTACTTC
CASSSMPFGGEQYF
>TRBV6-1|TRBJ2-5|many|NA
TGTGCCAGCAGCTCCAACAGGGTATGGGAGGAGACCCAGTACTTC
CASSSNRVWEETQYF
>TRBV6-1|TRBJ2-7|NA|TRBD2
TGTGCCAGCAGTGACGTCGGGACTAGCGGATACGAGCAGTACTTC
CASSDVGTSGYEQYF
>TRBV7-9|TRBJ2-5|few|NA
TGTGCCAGCAGCTTGATGGTTCCCCAAGAGACCCAGTACTTC
CASSLMVPQETQYF
>TRBV2|TRBJ1-2|many|NA
TGTGCCAGCACCGGGGGCAGGGGAGATGGCTACACCTTC
CASTGGRGDGYTF
>TRBV12-3/TRBV12-4|TRBJ2-6|many|NA
TGTGCCAGCAGCCACCTAGGGCGGGGCTCTGGGGCCAACGTCCTGACTTTC
CASSHLGRGSGANVLTF
>TRBV6-2/TRBV6-3|TRBJ2-7|NA|TRBD1
TGTGCCAGCAGTTACCTCAGACAGGGGGCGGACGAGCAGTACTTC
CASSYLRQGADEQYF
>TRBV6-1|TRBJ2-7|NA|NA
TGTGCCAGCAGTAGGGAGGACTCCACAACCTACGAGCAGTACTTC
CASSREDSTTYEQYF
>TRBV6-2/TRBV6-3|TRBJ2-7|NA|TRBD2
TGTGCCAGCAGTTATACGGGGGGGCTTTCCTACGAGCAGTACTTC
CASSYTGGLSYEQYF
>TRBV6-4|TRBJ1-5|many|NA
TGTGCCAGCAGTGAATACAGGGTGGAGCCCCAGCATTTT
CASSEYRVEPQHF
>TRBV12-3/TRBV12-4|TRBJ1-5|many|NA
TGTGCCAGCCTACCCAAGCGGCAGAATAGCAATCAGCCCCAGCATTTT
CASLPKRQNSNQPQHF
>TRBV19|TRBJ1-5|many|NA
TGTGCCAGTTCCCTCCTTGACACAAATCAGCCCCAGCATTTT
CASSLLDTNQPQHF
>TRBV30|TRBJ1-1|few|NA
TGTGCCTGGAGTCCGGCGGGTGAAGCTTTCTTT
CAWSPAGEAFF
>TRBV7-9|TRBJ2-7|many|NA
TGTGCCAGCAGCTTAGAGCCAGGAACCTACGAGCAGTACTTC
CASSLEPGTYEQYF
>TRBV11-2|TRBJ2-3|few|TRBD1
TGTGCCAGCAGACCTACAGGGGGCACAGATACGCAGTATTTT
CASRPTGGTDTQYF
>TRBV6-5|TRBJ2-3|many|NA
TGTGCCAGCAGTGACTGGAGAGATACGCAGTATTTT
CASSDWRDTQYF
>TRBV6-2/TRBV6-3|TRBJ2-7|many|TRBD1
TGTGCCAGCAGTCCCCGACAGGGACCCATCTACGAGCAGTACTTC
CASSPRQGPIYEQYF
>TRBV10-3|TRBJ2-7|many|TRBD2
TGTGCCATCCGACCCCTAGCGGGGGGCTCCTACGAGCAGTACTTC
CAIRPLAGGSYEQYF
>TRBV2|TRBJ1-1|many|NA
TGTGCCAGCAGATCCTCGACTGGGTCCCTGGTAAACACTGAAGCTTTCTTT
CASRSSTGSLVNTEAFF
>TRBV6-1|TRBJ1-1|few|NA
TGTGCCAGCAGTGCTGTCCGGGGGGAAGCTCCTGAAGCTTTCTTT
CASSAVRGEAPEAFF
>TRBV9|TRBJ2-7|many|TRBD1
TGTGCCAGCAGCGGGACAGGGGCCAACGAGCAGTACTTC
CASSGTGANEQYF
>TRBV27|TRBJ1-1|NA|TRBD1
TGTGCCAGCAGTTTATCCTACCGGGACAGAAACTCTGAAGCTTTCTTT
CASSLSYRDRNSEAFF
>TRBV11-3|TRBJ2-2|NA|NA
TGTGCCAGCAGCCCCGGGCGGACCGGGGAGCTGTTTTTT
CASSPGRTGELFF
>TRBV5-1|TRBJ2-5|NA|NA
TGCGCCAGCAGCTTGGAACAGGGGAGGGAGACCCAGTACTTC
CASSLEQGRETQYF
>TRBV5-1|TRBJ2-4|NA|NA
TGCGCCAGCAGCTTGGGGGACGGAAACATTAAGTACTTC
CASSLGDGNIKYF
>TRBV28|TRBJ2-4|many|TRBD1
TGTGCCAGCAGTTACAGGGGGCTAGCCAAAAACATTCAGTACTTC
CASSYRGLAKNIQYF
>TRBV12-3/TRBV12-4|TRBJ2-7|few|NA
TGTGCCAGCAGTTTTAGGATGCGCGAGCAGTACTTC
CASSFRMREQYF
>TRBV6-5|TRBJ2-5|NA|NA
TGTGCCAGCAGTTACGGAGCTAGCTCGAAAGAGACCCAGTACTTC
CASSYGASSKETQYF
>TRBV20-1|TRBJ2-7|many|NA
TGCAGTGCTAACGCCGGGGCAGCCAAGCCATACGAGCAGTACTTC
CSANAGAAKPYEQYF
>TRBV4-2|TRBJ2-5|many|TRBD2
TGTGCCAGCAGCCAAGAGCGGGGGGGGCAAGAGACCCAGTACTTC
CASSQERGGQETQYF
>TRBV5-1|TRBJ2-6|few|TRBD1
TGCGCCAGCAGCGGCCGGGACAGGGTCATATCCGGGGCCAACGTCCTGACTTTC
CASSGRDRVISGANVLTF
>TRBV28|TRBJ2-7|many|TRBD1
TGTGCCAGCAGACTAGACAGGGGGCGCGCCTACGAGCAGTACTTC
CASRLDRGRAYEQYF
>TRBV14|TRBJ2-7|few|TRBD1
TGTGCCAGCAGCCAAGTCCGTAGGACAGGGGGCTACGAGCAGTACTTC
CASSQVRRTGGYEQYF
>TRBV4-2|TRBJ2-7|many|TRBD2
TGTGCCAGCAGCCAAGTAGAACGGGGGGGCGTTTACGAGCAGTACTTC
CASSQVERGGVYEQYF
>TRBV11-2|TRBJ1-2|many|NA
TGTGCCAGCAGCTCCGGACTGGGTCGGGGCTACACCTTC
CASSSGLGRGYTF
>TRBV10-3|TRBJ1-3|NA|NA
TGTGCCATCAGTGATATTTTAGGAGGAAACACCATATATTTT
CAISDILGGNTIYF